This T cell receptor beta chain was obtained from a study of blood T cell repertoires in COVID-19 (dated by TCRdb to the early 2020s). Concerning the study at large: The collaborator samples originated in the United States, Italy and Spain and spanned the acute and convalescent phases of COVID-19. Deeply sampled blood TCRbeta repertoires from subjects exposed to, actively infected with, or recovered from COVID-19 were included in the dataset. The samples were drawn from two sources: the first 160 participants of the ongoing ImmuneRACE study, and 1,200 or so subjects contributed by 6 global collaborators. The material from the prospective study consisted of cDNA or gDNA derived from T cells, B-cell-depleted T cells, or PBMCs. The sample metadata nearly always contained a de-identified subject ID, COVID-19 status, age in years and sex. The repertoires were made available in a free public database intended to serve as a resource for research on the immune response to SARS-CoV-2. Where available, HLA class I and class II types were obtained from metadata supplied by the sample provider rather than from assay-based typing. Overall study outcomes, separate from this receptor: Clinical and demographic metadata were provided uncurated, with the amount varying by source and participant.

The immunoSEQ Assay, a bias-controlled multiplex PCR, was used to amplify TCRbeta CDR3 regions from genomic DNA. Per the authors' processing: Within the assay, amplification of reference gene primers was used to estimate how many nucleated cells each sample contained. Sequence reads were collapsed and filtered to measure the absolute abundance of every unique TCRbeta CDR3 rearrangement. Productive Simpson clonality was computed per sample as the square root of Simpson's diversity index over productive rearrangements. TCRdb obtained this table from immuneACCESS and retained in-frame rearrangements with V and J assigned. These tables miss some clones; where compared with another copy, unresolved V genes account for less than half of the shortfall, and the remainder is unexplained. For V, J and clone size, that table is used; D and trimming come from the DNA. The sample table contains about 180,000 clones; only one count was recorded for more than 75% of them. About 12% of the sample is in the top ten clones.

Per the germline V gene, MDHEN is the CDR1 and SYDVKM is the CDR2. The junction shows trimming of 5 bases on V and 7 bases on J, and the gene matches do not reach 17 bases of it. The CDR3 holds 18 amino acids from the cysteine to the phenylalanine. Left in the record is the CDR3 DNA by itself, 54 bases read in frame from the first base. In Seattle, one collaborating source enrolled patients while the infection was active and tracked those patients longitudinally over the course of disease. Each collaborating institution followed its own protocols to collect whole blood in K2EDTA tubes. For TCRbeta analysis, collaborators shipped samples as frozen whole blood, isolated PBMCs, or DNA extracted from either of those sample types. Concerning this clone: It has no known antigen specificity. Qualities for individual bases were not recorded, and no much larger clone is one base off.

The V and J segments used are TRBV28 and TRBJ2-7, and 13 junction bases match TRBD2. This clonotype originated in a woman in her seventies with COVID-19, enrolled during active disease. The source material was peripheral blood. The DNA sequence is TGTGCCAGCAGTAGACGGGATCGCGGACTAGCGGGAGAATGGGAGCAGTACTTC. It translates to CASSRRDRGLAGEWEQYF.